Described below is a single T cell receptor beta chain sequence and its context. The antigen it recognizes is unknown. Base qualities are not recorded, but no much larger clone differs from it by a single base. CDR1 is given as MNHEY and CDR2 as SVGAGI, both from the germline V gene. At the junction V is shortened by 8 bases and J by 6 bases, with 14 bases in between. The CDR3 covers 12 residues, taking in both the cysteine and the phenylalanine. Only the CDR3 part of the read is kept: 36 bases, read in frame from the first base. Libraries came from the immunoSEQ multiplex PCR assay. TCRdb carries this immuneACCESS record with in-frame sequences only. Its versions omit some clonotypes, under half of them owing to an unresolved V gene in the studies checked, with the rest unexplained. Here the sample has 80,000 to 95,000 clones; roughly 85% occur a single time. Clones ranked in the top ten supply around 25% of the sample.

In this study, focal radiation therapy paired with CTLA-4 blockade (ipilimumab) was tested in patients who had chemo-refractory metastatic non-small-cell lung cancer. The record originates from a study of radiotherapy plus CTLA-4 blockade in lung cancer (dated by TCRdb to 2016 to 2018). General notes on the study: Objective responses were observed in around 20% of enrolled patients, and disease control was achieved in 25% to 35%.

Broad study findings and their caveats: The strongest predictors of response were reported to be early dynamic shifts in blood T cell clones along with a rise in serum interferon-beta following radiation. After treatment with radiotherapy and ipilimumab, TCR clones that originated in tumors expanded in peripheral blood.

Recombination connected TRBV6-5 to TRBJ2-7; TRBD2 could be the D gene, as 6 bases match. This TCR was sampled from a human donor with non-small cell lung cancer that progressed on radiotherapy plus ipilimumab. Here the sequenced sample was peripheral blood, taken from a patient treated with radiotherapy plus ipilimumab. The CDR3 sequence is CASGTQSGEQYF. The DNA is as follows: TGTGCCAGCGGGACTCAATCCGGCGAGCAGTACTTC.